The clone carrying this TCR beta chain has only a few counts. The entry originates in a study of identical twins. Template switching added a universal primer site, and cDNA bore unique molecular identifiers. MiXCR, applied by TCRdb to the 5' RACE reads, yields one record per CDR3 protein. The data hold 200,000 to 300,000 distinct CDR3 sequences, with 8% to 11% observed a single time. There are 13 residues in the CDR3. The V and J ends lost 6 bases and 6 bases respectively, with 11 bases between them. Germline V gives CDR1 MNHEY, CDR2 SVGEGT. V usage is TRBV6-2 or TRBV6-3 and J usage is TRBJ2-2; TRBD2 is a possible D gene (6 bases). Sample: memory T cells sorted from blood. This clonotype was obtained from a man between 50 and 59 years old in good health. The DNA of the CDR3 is TGTGCCAGCAGAGGGACTTCCGCCGGGGAGCTGTTTTTT. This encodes CASRGTSAGELFF.